This is a list of T cell receptor beta chains from one sample in a study of T cell repertoires in cytomegalovirus infection. One entry per CDR3 protein results from TCRdb running MiXCR on the reads. This sample has some 590,000 distinct CDR3 sequences, with almost 40% found just once. Their recognized antigens are unknown. The material sequenced was cultured PBMCs, taken from culture after CMV antigen stimulation. These receptors came from a human donor in good health (CMV status not recorded). Some clones in this sample may be carry-over from other donors' samples. Both conserved end residues are part of each CDR3. D genes are given only for firm matches. Only part of the rows carry a size: once, few, many, or a class if the clone is expanded.

clone size	D gene	J gene	V gene	CDR3 protein	CDR3 DNA
-	TRBD1	TRBJ1-1	TRBV4-2	CASSQGWTGATGTEAFF	TGTGCCAGCAGCCAAGGATGGACAGGGGCTACGGGGACTGAAGCTTTCTTT
-	TRBD1	TRBJ1-2	TRBV4-1	CASSQGPGTGGRGYTF	TGCGCCAGCAGCCAAGGGCCCGGGACAGGGGGCCGTGGCTACACCTTC
once	-	TRBJ2-1	TRBV20-1	CSARDRRLPYNEQFF	TGCAGTGCTAGAGATCGCAGACTTCCCTACAATGAGCAGTTCTTC
-	-	TRBJ1-5	TRBV7-2	CASSPRGDSNQPQHF	TGTGCCAGCAGCCCCCGGGGGGATAGCAATCAGCCCCAGCATTTT
-	-	TRBJ1-1	TRBV12-3/TRBV12-4	CASSFFGSEAFF	TGTGCCAGCAGTTTTTTCGGCAGTGAAGCTTTCTTT
many	TRBD2	TRBJ2-1	TRBV9	CASSVRGSAGDPYNEQFF	TGTGCCAGCAGCGTACGGGGGTCGGCGGGGGATCCCTACAATGAGCAGTTCTTC
-	-	TRBJ2-3	TRBV7-6	CASSLEVARTDTQYF	TGTGCCAGCAGCTTAGAGGTGGCCCGGACAGATACGCAGTATTTT
-	-	TRBJ1-1	TRBV24-1	CATGGGVDEDRLMGAEAFF	TGTGCCACCGGTGGTGGCGTCGACGAGGACCGCCTTATGGGCGCTGAAGCTTTCTTT
-	-	TRBJ2-7	TRBV6-5	CASSLQKDYEQYF	TGTGCCAGCAGTTTACAGAAAGACTACGAGCAGTACTTC
-	-	TRBJ1-4	TRBV27	CASSPRDASNEKLFF	TGTGCCAGCAGTCCCAGGGATGCCAGTAATGAAAAACTGTTTTTT
few	-	TRBJ2-7	TRBV7-9	CASQVGADSYEQYF	TGTGCCTCACAGGTGGGGGCTGACTCCTACGAGCAGTACTTC
once	TRBD1	TRBJ2-3	TRBV19	CASSISSGTASTDTQYF	TGTGCCAGTAGTATCTCCTCCGGGACAGCTAGCACAGATACGCAGTATTTT
-	TRBD2	TRBJ2-5	TRBV20-1	CSASGSGETQYF	TGCAGTGCGAGCGGGAGTGGAGAGACCCAGTACTTC
few	-	TRBJ1-3	TRBV12-3/TRBV12-4	CASSPPGRRSGNTIYF	TGTGCCAGCAGTCCACCCGGACGGCGCTCTGGAAACACCATATATTTT
-	-	TRBJ2-2	TRBV7-2	CASSLHGPGELFF	TGTGCCAGCAGCTTACATGGCCCCGGGGAGCTGTTTTTT
-	-	TRBJ2-4	TRBV7-2	CASSLGGGQLNIQYF	TGTGCCAGCAGCTTAGGGGGGGGACAGTTAAACATTCAGTACTTC
few	-	TRBJ2-5	TRBV7-8	CASSLAGLPFQETQYF	TGTGCCAGCAGCTTAGCCGGACTACCTTTCCAAGAGACCCAGTACTTC
once	-	TRBJ1-1	TRBV12-3/TRBV12-4	CASSFSRGTNTEAFF	TGTGCCAGCAGTTTCTCGCGCGGAACGAACACTGAAGCTTTCTTT
large	-	TRBJ1-6	TRBV7-9	CASSFHDSQGAGSPLHF	TGTGCCAGCAGCTTCCACGATAGTCAGGGCGCCGGTTCACCCCTCCACTTT
-	-	TRBJ2-3	TRBV20-1	CSARDPGRATDTQYF	TGCAGTGCTAGAGATCCAGGCAGGGCGACAGATACGCAGTATTTT
many	TRBD1	TRBJ1-1	TRBV7-2	CASSLRGRDTEAFF	TGTGCCAGCAGCTTAAGGGGGCGCGACACTGAAGCTTTCTTT
-	TRBD1	TRBJ2-4	TRBV20-1	CSAPTGVDIQYF	TGCAGTGCGCCGACAGGGGTGGACATTCAGTACTTC
few	TRBD2	TRBJ2-5	TRBV12-5	CASGLVLSGGPETQYF	TGTGCTAGTGGTTTGGTACTTAGCGGGGGGCCGGAGACCCAGTACTTC
-	TRBD1	TRBJ2-2	TRBV12-3/TRBV12-4	CASSLAWKTGDTGELFF	TGTGCCAGCAGTTTAGCTTGGAAAACAGGGGACACCGGGGAGCTGTTTTTT
-	TRBD2	TRBJ2-5	TRBV7-6	CASSPVAGETQYF	TGTGCCAGCAGCCCTGTAGCGGGGGAGACCCAGTACTTC
once	-	TRBJ1-1	TRBV3-1	CASSPNPTWYLNTEAFF	TGTGCCAGCAGCCCAAACCCCACTTGGTACCTGAACACTGAAGCTTTCTTT
-	-	TRBJ2-3	TRBV10-3	CAVSREDTQYF	TGTGCCGTCTCCAGGGAGGATACGCAGTATTTT
many	-	TRBJ1-1	TRBV7-2	CASSLVVNTEAFF	TGTGCCAGCAGCTTAGTAGTGAACACTGAAGCTTTCTTT
-	TRBD1	TRBJ1-6	TRBV6-6	CASSLTQGAENSPLHF	TGTGCCAGCAGTCTGACCCAGGGGGCCGAAAATTCACCCCTCCACTTT
-	TRBD1	TRBJ2-7	TRBV6-8	CASSFHPGQGFYEQYF	TGTGCCAGCAGTTTCCACCCGGGACAGGGCTTCTACGAGCAGTACTTC
few	-	TRBJ1-4	TRBV7-2	CASSLVGGGEKLFF	TGTGCCAGCAGCTTAGTCGGGGGGGGTGAAAAACTGTTTTTT
-	-	TRBJ2-5	TRBV7-6	CASSLGPAAETQYF	TGTGCCAGCAGCTTAGGACCCGCGGCAGAGACCCAGTACTTC
-	TRBD2	TRBJ2-7	TRBV7-2	CASRTSGPYEQYF	TGTGCCAGCAGGACTAGCGGGCCCTACGAGCAGTACTTC
few	-	TRBJ2-5	TRBV7-2	CASSYDSQETQYF	TGTGCCAGCAGCTATGACAGCCAAGAGACCCAGTACTTC
-	-	TRBJ2-5	TRBV11-2	CATSIRGAYGETQYF	TGTGCCACCTCCATACGCGGGGCCTATGGGGAGACCCAGTACTTC
few	-	TRBJ2-5	TRBV6-5	CASSYKVPTETQYF	TGTGCCAGCAGTTACAAGGTCCCGACGGAGACCCAGTACTTC
few	-	TRBJ2-1	TRBV7-8	CASSLWSGSYNEQFF	TGTGCCAGCAGCTTGTGGAGCGGGTCCTACAATGAGCAGTTCTTC
-	TRBD1	TRBJ1-5	TRBV2	CASSEGDRNQPQHF	TGTGCCAGCAGTGAAGGGGACAGAAATCAGCCCCAGCATTTT
few	TRBD2	TRBJ2-1	TRBV6-6	CASSYSTAGVINEQFF	TGTGCCAGCAGTTACTCCACCGCGGGGGTAATCAATGAGCAGTTCTTC
few	TRBD2	TRBJ2-2	TRBV11-2	CASSLVLAGGVTGELFF	TGTGCCAGCAGCTTAGTACTAGCGGGAGGTGTCACCGGGGAGCTGTTTTTT
few	-	TRBJ1-2	TRBV15	CATSRDRSTRNYGYTF	TGTGCCACCAGCAGAGATCGTTCAACCAGAAACTATGGCTACACCTTC